This T cell receptor (beta chain) derives from a study of OX40 agonist ivuxolimab in advanced cancers. About the research overall: Patients achieving partial responses numbered three: one hepatocellular carcinoma case and two cutaneous melanoma cases.

Study-wide results and caveats: There were, on average, more expanded clones in CD8+ T cells than in CD4+.

Comment on this clone: The antigen remains undetermined.

The germline V and J ends were trimmed by 3 bases and 1 base, with 4 bases remaining between them. This CDR3 is built from 13 residues. The germline CDR1 and CDR2 sequences are SGHTA and FQGTGA. The data were produced by immunoSEQ multiplex PCR, yet TCRdb's version contains in-frame clones alone and is incomplete. Of over 80,000 clones in the sample, around 85% were seen once. The J gene is TRBJ1-5, the V gene TRBV7-3; D is undetermined. Sequenced here: CD4+ or CD8+ T cells sorted from blood, sampled in a trial of the OX40 agonist ivuxolimab. This receptor was taken from an adult with an advanced solid tumor such as melanoma, head and neck, liver or kidney cancer. The CDR3 region has the DNA TGTGCCAGCAGCTTCGACAGCAATCAGCCCCAGCATTTT. Translating it yields CASSFDSNQPQHF.